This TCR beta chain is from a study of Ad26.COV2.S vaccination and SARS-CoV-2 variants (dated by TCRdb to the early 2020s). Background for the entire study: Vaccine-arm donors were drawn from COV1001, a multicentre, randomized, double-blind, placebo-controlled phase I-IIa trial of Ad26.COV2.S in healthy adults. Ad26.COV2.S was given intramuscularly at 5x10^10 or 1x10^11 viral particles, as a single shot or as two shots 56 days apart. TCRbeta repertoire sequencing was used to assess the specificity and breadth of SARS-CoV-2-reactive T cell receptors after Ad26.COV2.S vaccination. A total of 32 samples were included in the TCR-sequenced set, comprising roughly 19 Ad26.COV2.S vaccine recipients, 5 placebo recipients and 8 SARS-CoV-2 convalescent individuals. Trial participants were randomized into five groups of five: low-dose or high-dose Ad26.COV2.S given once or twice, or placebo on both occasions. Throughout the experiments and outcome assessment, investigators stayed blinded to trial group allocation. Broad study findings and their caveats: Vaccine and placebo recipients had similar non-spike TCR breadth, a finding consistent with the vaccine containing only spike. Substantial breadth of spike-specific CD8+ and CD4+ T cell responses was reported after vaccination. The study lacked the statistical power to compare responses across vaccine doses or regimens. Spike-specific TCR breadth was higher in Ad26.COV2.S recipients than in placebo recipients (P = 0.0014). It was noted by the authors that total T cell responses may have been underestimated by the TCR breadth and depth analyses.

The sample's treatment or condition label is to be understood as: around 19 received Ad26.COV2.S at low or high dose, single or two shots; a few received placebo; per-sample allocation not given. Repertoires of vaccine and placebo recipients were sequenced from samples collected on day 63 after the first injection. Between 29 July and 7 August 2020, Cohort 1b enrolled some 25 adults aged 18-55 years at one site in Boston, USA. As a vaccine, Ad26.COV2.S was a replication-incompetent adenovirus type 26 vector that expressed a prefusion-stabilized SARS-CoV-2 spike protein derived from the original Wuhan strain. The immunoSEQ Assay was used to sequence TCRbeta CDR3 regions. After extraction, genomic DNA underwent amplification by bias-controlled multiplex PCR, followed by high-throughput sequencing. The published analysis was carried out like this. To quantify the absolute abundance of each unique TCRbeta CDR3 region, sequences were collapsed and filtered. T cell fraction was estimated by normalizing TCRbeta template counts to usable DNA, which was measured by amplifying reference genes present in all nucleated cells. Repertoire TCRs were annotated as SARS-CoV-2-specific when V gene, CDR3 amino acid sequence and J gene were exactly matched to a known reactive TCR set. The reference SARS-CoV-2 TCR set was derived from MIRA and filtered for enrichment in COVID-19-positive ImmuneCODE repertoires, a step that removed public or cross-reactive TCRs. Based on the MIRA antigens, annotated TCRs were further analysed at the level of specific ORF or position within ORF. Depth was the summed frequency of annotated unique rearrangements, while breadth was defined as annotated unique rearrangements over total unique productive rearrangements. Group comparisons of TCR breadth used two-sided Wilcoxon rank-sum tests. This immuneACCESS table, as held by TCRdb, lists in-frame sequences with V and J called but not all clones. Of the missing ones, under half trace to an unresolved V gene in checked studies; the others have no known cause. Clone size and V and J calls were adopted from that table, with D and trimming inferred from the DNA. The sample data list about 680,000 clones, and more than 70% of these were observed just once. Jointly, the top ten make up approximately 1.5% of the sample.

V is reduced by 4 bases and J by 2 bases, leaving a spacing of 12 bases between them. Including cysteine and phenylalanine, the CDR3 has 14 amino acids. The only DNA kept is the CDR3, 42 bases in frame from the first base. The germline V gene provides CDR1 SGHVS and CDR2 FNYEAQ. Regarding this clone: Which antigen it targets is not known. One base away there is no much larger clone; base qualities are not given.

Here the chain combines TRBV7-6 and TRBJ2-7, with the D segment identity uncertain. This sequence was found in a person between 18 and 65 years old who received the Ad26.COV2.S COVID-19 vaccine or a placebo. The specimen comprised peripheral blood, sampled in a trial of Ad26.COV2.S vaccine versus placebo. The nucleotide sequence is TGTGCCAGCAGCTCCCATTCCGGACCCTACGAGCAGTACTTC. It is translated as CASSSHSGPYEQYF. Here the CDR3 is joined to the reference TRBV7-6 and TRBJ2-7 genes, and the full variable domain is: GAGVSQSPRYKVTKRGQDVALRCDPISGHVSLYWYRQALGQGPEFLTYFNYEAQQDKSGLPNDRFSAERPEGSISTLTIQRTEQRDSAMYRCASSSHSGPYEQYFGPGTRLTVT.